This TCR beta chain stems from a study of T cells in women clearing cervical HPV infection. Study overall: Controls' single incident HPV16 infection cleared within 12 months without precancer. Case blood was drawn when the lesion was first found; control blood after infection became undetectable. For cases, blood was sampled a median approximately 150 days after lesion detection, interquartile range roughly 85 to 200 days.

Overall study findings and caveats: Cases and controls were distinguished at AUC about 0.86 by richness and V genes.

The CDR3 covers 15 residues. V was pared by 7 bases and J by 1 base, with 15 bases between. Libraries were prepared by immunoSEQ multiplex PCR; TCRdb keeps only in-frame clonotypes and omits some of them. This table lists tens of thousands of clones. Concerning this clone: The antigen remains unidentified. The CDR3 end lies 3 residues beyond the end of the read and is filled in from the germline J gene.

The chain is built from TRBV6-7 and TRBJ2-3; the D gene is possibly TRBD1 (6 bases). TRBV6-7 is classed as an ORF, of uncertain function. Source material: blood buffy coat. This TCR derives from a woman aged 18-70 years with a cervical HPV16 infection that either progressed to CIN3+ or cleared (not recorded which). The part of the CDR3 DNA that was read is TGTGCCAGCATTCCACCAGGGGACCGCACAGATACG. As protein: CASIPPGDRTDT. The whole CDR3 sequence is CASIPPGDRTDTQYF.